What follows is one T cell receptor beta chain and its context. No antigen is known for it. One base away there is no much larger clone; base qualities are not given. The data were taken from a study of technical replicates of blood from several donors (TCRdb year 2017). The method was the immunoSEQ multiplex PCR assay. The clones in this table, taken by TCRdb from immuneACCESS, are in-frame only. Not every clone is retained; where verified, under half of the shortfall comes from an unresolved V gene, and the cause of the rest is unknown. The sample data list under 65,000 clones, and around 88% of these were observed just once. The top ten clones comprise about 4.9% of the sample. From the cysteine up to the phenylalanine, the CDR3 has a length of 15 residues. Left in the record is the CDR3 DNA by itself, 45 bases read in frame from the first base. A distance of 16 bases separates the germline ends of V and J, which lose 6 bases and 5 bases respectively. Sequences KGHSH (CDR1) and LQKENI (CDR2) are obtained from the germline V gene.

Sequencing input: PBMCs. In this chain, TRBV18 is recombined with TRBJ2-2; the D gene assignment is ambiguous. This clonotype was obtained from a human donor in good health. Some clones in this sample may be carry-over from other donors' samples. The DNA reads as follows: TGTGCCAGCTCGCCTAACGGAGTCGGGACCGGGGAGCTGTTTTTT. Protein translation: CASSPNGVGTGELFF.